This T cell receptor (beta chain) appears in the sequencing data of a study of identical twins. Study-wide results and caveats: Modelling approaches yielded underestimates of out-of-frame TCR alpha sharing between monozygotic twins.

V was clipped by 6 bases and J by 7 bases, with 13 bases between them. The CDR3 contains 13 residues. This clonotype was observed a handful of times. Its antigen is as yet unknown. TCRdb re-called the 5' RACE reads with MiXCR, one entry per CDR3 protein. Here the sample spans about 530,000 distinct CDR3 sequences, around 15% being singletons. The sample also formed part of further work on yellow fever vaccine responses in identical twins.

Sequencing input: CD4+ T cells sorted from blood. This clonotype was obtained from a woman between 18 and 29 years old in good health. V usage is TRBV12-3 or TRBV12-4 and J usage is TRBJ2-1, with a tentative D call TRBD2 (6 bases). CDR3 sequence reads: CASSWDSRNEQFF. CDR3 nucleotides: TGTGCCAGCAGCTGGGACTCGCGAAATGAGCAGTTCTTC.